The T cell receptor (beta chain) described here comes from a study of blood T cell repertoires in COVID-19. The V and J ends lost 5 bases and 0 bases respectively, with 16 bases between them. CDR1 is MGHRA and CDR2 is YSYEKL in the germline V gene. The CDR3 covers 16 residues. Authors' data handling: For nucleated cells, counts were estimated from reference gene primer amplification. Sequencing used immunoSEQ multiplex PCR; TCRdb keeps in-frame clones, though not all of them. The D gene and trimming were derived from the DNA, and the V and J assignments and clone size from that table. The sample shows some 97,000 clones, about 90% of them seen only once.

The sample taken for sequencing was peripheral blood. This clonotype originated in a man aged 30 to 45 in a cohort sampled during active COVID-19. The chain uses TRBV4-1 and TRBJ2-5; a possible D gene is TRBD1 (8 bases). The CDR3 is CASSNYRGGYQETQYF. The CDR3, as DNA: TGCGCCAGCAGCAACTACAGGGGGGGGTACCAAGAGACCCAGTACTTC.